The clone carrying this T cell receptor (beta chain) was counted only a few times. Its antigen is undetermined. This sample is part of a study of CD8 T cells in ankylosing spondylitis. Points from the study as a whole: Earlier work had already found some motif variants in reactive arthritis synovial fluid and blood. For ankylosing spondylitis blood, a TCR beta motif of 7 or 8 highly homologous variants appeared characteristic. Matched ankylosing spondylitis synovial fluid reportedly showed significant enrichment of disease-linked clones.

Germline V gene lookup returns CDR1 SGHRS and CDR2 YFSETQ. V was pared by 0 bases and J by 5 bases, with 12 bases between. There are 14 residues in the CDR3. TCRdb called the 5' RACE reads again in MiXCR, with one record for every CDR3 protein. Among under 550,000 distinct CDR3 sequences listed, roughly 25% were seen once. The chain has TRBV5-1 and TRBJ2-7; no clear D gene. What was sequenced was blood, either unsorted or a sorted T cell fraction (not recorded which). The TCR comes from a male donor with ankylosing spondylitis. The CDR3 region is CASSLELGTHEQYF. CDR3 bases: TGCGCCAGCAGCTTGGAGCTCGGAACCCACGAGCAGTACTTC.